A selection of T cell receptor beta chains follows, all from one sample in a study of blood T cell repertoires in COVID-19. Data came from immunoSEQ multiplex PCR; TCRdb stores just in-frame clones and leaves some out. The sample consists of approximately 300,000 clones, about 85% of them appearing once. What was sequenced was PBMCs or T cells enriched from blood (not recorded which). The source of these receptors is a woman in her twenties or thirties who had recovered from COVID-19. Each CDR3 is given with its conserved first and last residue. Fields, in order: clone size, V gene, J gene, D gene, CDR3 DNA, CDR3 protein. A D gene is named only where the DNA matches it firmly. Where a row states a size, it is once, few, many or the class of an expanded clone; other rows omit it.

>.|TRBV6-1|TRBJ1-5|.
TGTGCCAGCAGTGAAAGCCGATTTCCATATCAGCCCCAGCATTTT
CASSESRFPYQPQHF
>few|TRBV7-9|TRBJ1-4|.
TGTGCCAGCAGCCCCCAGACAACTAATGAAAAACTGTTTTTT
CASSPQTTNEKLFF
>.|TRBV6-5|TRBJ1-4|.
TGTGCCAGCCGTAGGGGCAGTAGCAATGAAAAACTGTTTTTT
CASRRGSSNEKLFF
>.|TRBV21-1|TRBJ1-5|.
TGTGCCAGCAGTAGGATCCCAAACGGGGGGTACGGCAATCAGCCCCAGCATTTT
CASSRIPNGGYGNQPQHF
>.|TRBV5-1|TRBJ2-5|TRBD1
TGCGCCAGCAGCTTGGGTGACAGGGATCAAGAGACCCAGTACTTC
CASSLGDRDQETQYF
>.|TRBV11-2|TRBJ1-1|.
TGTGCCAGCAGCTCCCCCGGGAGACAAGCTTTCTTT
CASSSPGRQAFF
>.|TRBV30|TRBJ1-1|TRBD1
TGTGCCTGGAGTTCGACGGGGACAGCTGAAGCTTTCTTT
CAWSSTGTAEAFF
>.|TRBV29-1|TRBJ1-1|.
TGCAGCGTCGTCCCAGGGCTTGGGAACACTGAAGCTTTCTTT
CSVVPGLGNTEAFF
>.|TRBV4-3|TRBJ2-1|.
TGCGCCAGCAGCCAAAACACGGGACAAGGTGACAATGAGCAGTTCTTC
CASSQNTGQGDNEQFF
>.|TRBV11-2|TRBJ2-7|.
TGTGCCAGCAGCCTACTAATCCAGGGAAGCTCCTACGAGCAGTACTTC
CASSLLIQGSSYEQYF
>.|TRBV6-5|TRBJ2-5|.
TGTGCCAGCAGTTACCTGGAGGGCGGCAGGGCCCAGTACTTC
CASSYLEGGRAQYF
>once|TRBV5-1|TRBJ1-3|TRBD1
TGCGCCAGCAGCTTGGACAGGGGGCCTGGAAACACCATATATTTT
CASSLDRGPGNTIYF
>.|TRBV2|TRBJ2-5|TRBD2
TGTGCCAGCAGTGCGGGACTAGGCGAGACCCAGTACTTC
CASSAGLGETQYF
>.|TRBV7-2|TRBJ1-6|.
TGTGCCAGCACCTTGGGGCAGAATTCACCCCTCCACTTT
CASTLGQNSPLHF
>.|TRBV4-1|TRBJ2-1|.
TGCGCCAGCAGCCTTCTAGGGGTCTCCTACAATGAGCAGTTCTTC
CASSLLGVSYNEQFF
>.|TRBV15|TRBJ1-2|.
TGTGCCACCAGCAGCGGGACACCCTATGGCTACACCTTC
CATSSGTPYGYTF
>.|TRBV7-9|TRBJ1-1|TRBD1
TGTGCCAGCAGCCCACAGACCAGGGGGGTTGTGGCTGAAGCTTTCTTT
CASSPQTRGVVAEAFF
>.|TRBV5-1|TRBJ2-1|.
TGCGCCAGCAGCCTAGAGACTAACTCCTACAATGAGCAGTTCTTC
CASSLETNSYNEQFF
>once|TRBV5-1|TRBJ1-1|.
TGCGCCAGCAGCGTAACAGATGAAGCTTTCTTT
CASSVTDEAFF
>once|TRBV7-9|TRBJ2-3|.
TGTGCCAGCAGCTTAAGCGCAGACACAGATACGCAGTATTTT
CASSLSADTDTQYF
>few|TRBV18|TRBJ2-1|TRBD2
TGTGCCAGCTCAGGCGGGGGGAGCTCCTACAATGAGCAGTTCTTC
CASSGGGSSYNEQFF
>few|TRBV24-1|TRBJ2-2|.
TGTGCCACCAGTGCTGCCGGGGAGCTGTTTTTT
CATSAAGELFF
>.|TRBV27|TRBJ2-1|.
TGTGCCAGCAGTTCAGGGCCCTCCTACAATGAGCAGTTCTTC
CASSSGPSYNEQFF
>.|TRBV7-9|TRBJ2-3|.
TGTGCCAGCAGCTTAGCCGGGGGTATCACAGATACGCAGTATTTT
CASSLAGGITDTQYF
>.|TRBV14|TRBJ1-2|TRBD1
TGTGCCAGCAGCCCGGGACAGGGGAACTATGGCTACACCTTC
CASSPGQGNYGYTF
>.|TRBV6-5|TRBJ1-1|.
TGTGCCACCCGGGACGGGGGGAATGGTGGCACTGAAGCTTTCTTT
CATRDGGNGGTEAFF
>.|TRBV5-4|TRBJ1-1|.
TGTGCCAGCAGCCCAAAGACAGGCACTGAAGCTTTCTTT
CASSPKTGTEAFF
>.|TRBV19|TRBJ1-6|.
TGTGCCAGTAGTAGGACAGTTAGATCTGATTCACCCCTCCACTTT
CASSRTVRSDSPLHF
>.|TRBV4-3|TRBJ2-5|TRBD1
TGCGCCAGCAGCCAAGGACAGGGGCCGGGTAGGGAGACCCAGTACTTC
CASSQGQGPGRETQYF
>.|TRBV29-1|TRBJ1-2|.
TGCAGCGTTGAAGTAGCGGGGTGGGTTAACTATGGCTACACCTTC
CSVEVAGWVNYGYTF
>.|TRBV5-1|TRBJ2-2|TRBD2
TGCGCCAGTCGAACACGGGGGGTGAACACCGGGGAGCTGTTTTTT
CASRTRGVNTGELFF
>.|TRBV9|TRBJ2-1|TRBD1
TGTGCCAGCAGCGTAGTGGGGACAGGTAACAATGAGCAGTTCTTC
CASSVVGTGNNEQFF
>.|TRBV19|TRBJ2-1|TRBD1
TGTGCCAGTAGTATAGGGACAGGGGTACATGAGCAGTTCTTC
CASSIGTGVHEQFF
>.|TRBV18|TRBJ2-3|TRBD1
TGTGCCAGCTCACGGAGGACAGGGGGTCGCACAGATACGCAGTATTTT
CASSRRTGGRTDTQYF
>.|TRBV19|TRBJ2-2|.
TGTGCCAGTCAACTAGGCGGGGAGCTGTTTTTT
CASQLGGELFF
>.|TRBV7-6|TRBJ1-1|.
TGTGCCAGCAGCTTAGAGGTGGGGCCGAACACTGAAGCTTTCTTT
CASSLEVGPNTEAFF
>.|TRBV15|TRBJ1-1|TRBD1
TGTGCCACCAGCAGAGATTGGGACAGAAACACTGAAGCTTTCTTT
CATSRDWDRNTEAFF
>.|TRBV6-6|TRBJ1-4|.
TGTGCCAGCAGTGTCTCGGGGAGGACAACTAATGAAAAACTGTTTTTT
CASSVSGRTTNEKLFF
>.|TRBV9|TRBJ2-3|.
TGTGCCGGCGCTGCACTAGCACCTTTCACAGATACGCAGTATTTT
CAGAALAPFTDTQYF
>.|TRBV3-1/TRBV3-2|TRBJ2-5|.
TGTGCCAGCAGCCAAGGCCCCCGGAGTGGCGAGACCCAGTACTTC
CASSQGPRSGETQYF
>.|TRBV21-1|TRBJ1-1|.
TGTGCCAGCAGCTACCATTGGTGGGGGGTGAACACTGAAGCTTTCTTT
CASSYHWWGVNTEAFF
>.|TRBV12-5|TRBJ1-1|.
TGTGCTAGTGGTTTCTCCACGGGGGGAGGGACTGAAGCTTTCTTT
CASGFSTGGGTEAFF
>.|TRBV7-9|TRBJ1-1|.
TGTGCCAGCAGCGGTCGGGCAGGGGAAACTGAAGCTTTCTTT
CASSGRAGETEAFF
>.|TRBV7-2|TRBJ1-2|.
TGTGCCAGCAGCTCCGGGGGGTTCGGGTATGGCTACACCTTC
CASSSGGFGYGYTF
>.|TRBV27|TRBJ2-7|TRBD1
TGTGCCAGCAGTTCCCGGGACAGGGTCCACGAGCAGTACTTC
CASSSRDRVHEQYF
>.|TRBV18|TRBJ2-1|.
TGTGCCAGCTCCCCTTTTGTAGGTAGGGGCAATGAGCAGTTCTTC
CASSPFVGRGNEQFF
>.|TRBV12-3/TRBV12-4|TRBJ2-3|.
TGTGCCAGCAGTTTCCCCTACACAGATACGCAGTATTTT
CASSFPYTDTQYF
>.|TRBV27|TRBJ1-5|.
TGTGCCAGCAGTTTAGGGCACAGCTATCAGCCCCAGCATTTT
CASSLGHSYQPQHF
>.|TRBV6-5|TRBJ1-1|TRBD1
TGTGCCAGCAGGGCTGGGACAGGGAACACTGAAGCTTTCTTT
CASRAGTGNTEAFF
>.|TRBV29-1|TRBJ1-6|.
TGCAGCGTTTCCTGGGGGCTCGGTTCACCCCTCCACTTT
CSVSWGLGSPLHF
>.|TRBV5-1|TRBJ2-7|.
TGCGCCAGCAGCCCGGAGGCTAGCTACGAGCAGTACTTC
CASSPEASYEQYF
>.|TRBV18|TRBJ1-3|TRBD1
TGTGCCAGCTCACCCTCTGGACAGGGGGGAAACACCATATATTTT
CASSPSGQGGNTIYF
>.|TRBV28|TRBJ2-1|TRBD2
TGTGCCAGCAGTTACCAGCGGGACGATGAGCAGTTCTTC
CASSYQRDDEQFF
>.|TRBV5-1|TRBJ2-4|.
TGCGCCAGCAGCTTGGAGAGGCCTCTAGCCAAAAACATTCAGTACTTC
CASSLERPLAKNIQYF
>few|TRBV30|TRBJ1-2|.
TGTGCCTGGAGTTCCACAGAAAGCCCTAACTATGGCTACACCTTC
CAWSSTESPNYGYTF
>.|TRBV7-2|TRBJ1-1|.
TGTGCCAGCAGCCCCGGGATCCGGAACACTGAAGCTTTCTTT
CASSPGIRNTEAFF
>.|TRBV24-1|TRBJ2-1|TRBD2
TGTGCCACCAGTGATCCCGCAGCGGGAAACCTTGAGGGTGAGCAGTTCTTC
CATSDPAAGNLEGEQFF